This T cell receptor (beta chain) derives from a study of blood T cell repertoires in COVID-19. For the study at large: Donors in the United States, Italy and Spain gave samples during acute or convalescent COVID-19.

Profiled with immunoSEQ multiplex PCR; TCRdb holds only in-frame clones, not every one. This repertoire shows approximately 460,000 clones, roughly nine tenths found once; its top ten account for approximately 0.9%. Patients in Seattle were enrolled during active infection, then followed longitudinally. The CDR3 runs 14 residues. With 6 bases removed from V and 6 bases from J, the gap between germline ends came to 17 bases. The germline V gene encodes CDR1 KGHSH and CDR2 LQKENI. The specimen was peripheral blood. This TCR derives from a man between 18 and 29 years old with COVID-19, enrolled during active disease. The chain employs TRBV18 and TRBJ1-1, with D possibly TRBD1 on 5 matching bases. This CDR3 reads CASSPTVRAPEAFF. The CDR3 coding sequence is TGTGCCAGCTCTCCTACAGTCAGGGCACCTGAAGCTTTCTTT.